The text below deals with one TCR beta chain. Its antigen is currently unknown. TCRdb's table, derived via immunoSEQ multiplex PCR, lists solely in-frame clones and lacks some. The table shows about 70,000 clones, with roughly 90% occurring only once. If patients had autoimmune disease history or systemic immunosuppression, they were excluded. Germline-derived CDR1 and CDR2 are SEHNR and FQNEAQ (reference sequence). J was trimmed by 5 bases and V by 3 bases; bases with no gene match: 9. The CDR3 consists of 15 residues. The record originates from a study of OX40 agonist ivuxolimab in advanced cancers. Points from the study as a whole: Specificity for antigen went undetermined in the expanded peripheral T cells.

The source is an adult with an advanced solid tumor such as melanoma, head and neck, liver or kidney cancer. This specimen consisted of CD4+ or CD8+ T cells sorted from blood, obtained in a trial of the OX40 agonist ivuxolimab. The chain links TRBV7-9 to TRBJ2-5; 7 nucleotides match TRBD1. CDR3 coding DNA: TGTGCCAGCAGCTTGAGACAGGGAGCTTGGGAGACCCAGTACTTC. It specifies CASSLRQGAWETQYF. Using reference TRBV7-9 and TRBJ2-5 for the parts outside the CDR3, the full variable domain is DTGVSQNPRHKITKRGQNVTFRCDPISEHNRLYWYRQTLGQGPEFLTYFQNEAQLEKSRLLSDRFSAERPKGSFSTLEIQRTEQGDSAMYLCASSLRQGAWETQYFGPGTRLLVL.